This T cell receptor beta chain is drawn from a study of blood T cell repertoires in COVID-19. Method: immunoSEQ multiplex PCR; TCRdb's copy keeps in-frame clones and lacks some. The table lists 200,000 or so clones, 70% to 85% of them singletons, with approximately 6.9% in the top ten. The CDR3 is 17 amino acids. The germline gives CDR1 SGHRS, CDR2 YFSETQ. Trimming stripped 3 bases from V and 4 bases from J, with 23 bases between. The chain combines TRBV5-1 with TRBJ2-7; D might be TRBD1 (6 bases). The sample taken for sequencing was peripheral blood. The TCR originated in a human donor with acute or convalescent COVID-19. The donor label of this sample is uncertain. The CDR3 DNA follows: TGCGCCAGCAGCTCAGGTCCGGGACAATCAAAGGTGTACGAGCAGTACTTC. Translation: CASSSGPGQSKVYEQYF.